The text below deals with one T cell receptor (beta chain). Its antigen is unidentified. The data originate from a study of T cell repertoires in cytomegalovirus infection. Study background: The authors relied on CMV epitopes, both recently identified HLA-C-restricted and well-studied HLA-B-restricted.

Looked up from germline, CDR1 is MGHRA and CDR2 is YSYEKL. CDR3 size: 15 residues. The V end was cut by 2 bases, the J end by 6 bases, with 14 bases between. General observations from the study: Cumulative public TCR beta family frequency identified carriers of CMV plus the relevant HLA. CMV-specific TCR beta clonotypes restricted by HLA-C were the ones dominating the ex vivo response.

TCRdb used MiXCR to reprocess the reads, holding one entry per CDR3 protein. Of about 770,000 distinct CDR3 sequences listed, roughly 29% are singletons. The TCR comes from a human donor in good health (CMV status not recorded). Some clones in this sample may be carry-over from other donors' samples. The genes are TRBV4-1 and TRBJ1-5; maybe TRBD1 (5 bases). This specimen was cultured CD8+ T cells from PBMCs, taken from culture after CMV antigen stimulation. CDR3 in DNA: TGCGCCAGCAGCCAACCCCCGGGACCCCTTCAGCCCCAGCATTTT. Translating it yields CASSQPPGPLQPQHF.